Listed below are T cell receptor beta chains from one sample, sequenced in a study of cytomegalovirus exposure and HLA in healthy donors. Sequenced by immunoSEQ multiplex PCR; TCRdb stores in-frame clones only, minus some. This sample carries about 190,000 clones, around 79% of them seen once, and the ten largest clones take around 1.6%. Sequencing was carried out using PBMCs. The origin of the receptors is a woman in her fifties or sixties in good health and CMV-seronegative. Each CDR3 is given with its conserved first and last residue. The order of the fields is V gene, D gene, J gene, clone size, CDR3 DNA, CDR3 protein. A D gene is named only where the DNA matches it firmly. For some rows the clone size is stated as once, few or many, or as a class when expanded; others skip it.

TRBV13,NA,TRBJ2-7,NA,TGTGCCAGCAGCAACCGCGGGGATGAGCAGTACTTC,CASSNRGDEQYF
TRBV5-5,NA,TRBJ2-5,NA,TGTGCCAGCAGCTTGTACGGGGGAGAGACCCAGTACTTC,CASSLYGGETQYF
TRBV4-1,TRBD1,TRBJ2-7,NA,TGCGCCAGCAGCCAAGGGAGAGCGTTCGCAGGGGGCCGCCACGAGCAGTACTTC,CASSQGRAFAGGRHEQYF
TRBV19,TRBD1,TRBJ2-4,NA,TGTGCCAGTAGTACACGGGACAGGGGGCGCGAAGCCAAAAACATTCAGTACTTC,CASSTRDRGREAKNIQYF
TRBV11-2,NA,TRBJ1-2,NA,TGTGCCAGCAGCTTACGACAGCTGAATGGCTACACCTTC,CASSLRQLNGYTF
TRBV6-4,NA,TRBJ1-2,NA,TGTGCCAGCAGTGAGGGGGGTGGTGGCTACACCTTC,CASSEGGGGYTF
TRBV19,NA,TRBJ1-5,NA,TGTGCCAGTAGTAAATCGGACAGTATTAATCAGCCCCAGCATTTT,CASSKSDSINQPQHF
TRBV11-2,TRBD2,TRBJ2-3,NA,TGTGCCAGCAGCTTAGGGACTAGCGGGAGCACAGATACGCAGTATTTT,CASSLGTSGSTDTQYF
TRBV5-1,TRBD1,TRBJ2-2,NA,TGCGCCAGCAGGGGACAGCTGAACACCGGGGAGCTGTTTTTT,CASRGQLNTGELFF
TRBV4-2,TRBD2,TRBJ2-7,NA,TGTGCCAGCAGCCATAACGAAGCGGGAGCAGACTACGAGCAGTACTTC,CASSHNEAGADYEQYF
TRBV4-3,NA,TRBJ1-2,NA,TGCGCCAGCAGCCAAGGAGGAGGCTACACCTTC,CASSQGGGYTF
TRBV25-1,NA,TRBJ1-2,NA,TGTGCCAGCAGTGACCAGGGGTTAAGCTATGGCTACACCTTC,CASSDQGLSYGYTF
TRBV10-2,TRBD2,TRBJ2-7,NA,TGCGCCAGCAGACCCTCCGGGACTAGCGGAACCTACGAGCAGTACTTC,CASRPSGTSGTYEQYF
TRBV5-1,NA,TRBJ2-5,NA,TGCGCCAGCAGCTTCACCGGACTTCCAGTAGAGGGCCAGTACTTC,CASSFTGLPVEGQYF
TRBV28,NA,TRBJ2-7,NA,TGTGCCAGCAGTTTTTCCAGGGAAGAGCAGTACTTC,CASSFSREEQYF
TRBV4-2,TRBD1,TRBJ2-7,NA,TGTGCCAGCAGCCAAGATTGGACAGGGGGAACCGAGCAGTACTTC,CASSQDWTGGTEQYF
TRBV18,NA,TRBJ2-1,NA,TGTGCCAGCTCACCCCAATCTAGCGTTAGCTCCTACAATGAGCAGTTCTTC,CASSPQSSVSSYNEQFF
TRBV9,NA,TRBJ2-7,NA,TGTGCCAGCAGCGGAGGTGCACTACCTTACGAGCAGTACTTC,CASSGGALPYEQYF
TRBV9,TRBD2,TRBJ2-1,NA,TGTGCCAGCAGCGTAGTGGGCCCTAGCGGGGGACACAATGAGCAGTTCTTC,CASSVVGPSGGHNEQFF
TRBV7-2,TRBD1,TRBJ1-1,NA,TGTGCCAGCAGCTGGGGGGACAGTGAAGCTTTCTTT,CASSWGDSEAFF
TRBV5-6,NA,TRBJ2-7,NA,TGTGCCAGCAGCTTGACTGGTTACGAGCAGTACTTC,CASSLTGYEQYF
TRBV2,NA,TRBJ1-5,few,TGTGCCAGCAGGGGAGATAGCAATCAGCCCCAGCATTTT,CASRGDSNQPQHF
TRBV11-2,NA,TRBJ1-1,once,TGTGCCAGCACCCAGGGAGGGGGTATCCCTGAAGCTTTCTTT,CASTQGGGIPEAFF
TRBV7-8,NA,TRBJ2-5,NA,TGTGCCAGCAGCAATGACAGGATCCAAGAGACCCAGTACTTC,CASSNDRIQETQYF
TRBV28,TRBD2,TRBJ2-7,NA,TGTGCCAGCAGTTTAGGCACTAGCGGATACTCCTACGAGCAGTACTTC,CASSLGTSGYSYEQYF
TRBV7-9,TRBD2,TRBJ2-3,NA,TGTTCCAGCAGCCTAGGGGGGACTAGGACAGATACGCAGTATTTT,CSSSLGGTRTDTQYF
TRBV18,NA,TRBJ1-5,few,TGTGCCAGCTCACCCCGCAGTGGGGGGGTCAATCAGCCCCAGCATTTT,CASSPRSGGVNQPQHF
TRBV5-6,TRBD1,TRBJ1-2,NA,TGTGCCAGCAGCCAGCCGACAGGGGTTGATGGCTACACCTTC,CASSQPTGVDGYTF
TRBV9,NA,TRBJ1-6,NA,TGTGCCAGCAGCGTAGAAGAGGGCTGGAATTCACCCCTCCACTTT,CASSVEEGWNSPLHF
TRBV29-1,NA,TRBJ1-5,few,TGCAGCGTTGAAGTACAGGCAAGCCAGCCCCAGCATTTT,CSVEVQASQPQHF
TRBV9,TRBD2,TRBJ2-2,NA,TGTGCCAGCAGCGTATTGGCGGGGGGGCCGTCCGGGGAGCTGTTTTTT,CASSVLAGGPSGELFF
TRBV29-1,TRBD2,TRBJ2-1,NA,TGCAGCACCGTTAGCGGGAGCTCCTACAATGAGCAGTTCTTC,CSTVSGSSYNEQFF